The 12 T cell receptor beta chains listed next were all sequenced from one sample in a study of response to subunit inactivated influenza vaccine. Each CDR3 protein is one row after TCRdb ran MiXCR on the RT-PCR reads. This sample carries 500,000 to 550,000 distinct CDR3 sequences, approximately 7.8% of them seen once, and the ten largest clones take around 14%. This specimen was PBMCs from blood, taken 23 months after vaccination. The receptors were gathered from a man in his fifties or sixties who received an inactivated influenza vaccine.

This clonotype has ten or more counts. The chain joins TRBV6-1 to TRBJ2-2, with 10 bases that match TRBD1. The germline CDR1 and CDR2 sequences are MNHNS and SASEGT. Losses at the gene ends were 10 bases for V and 5 bases for J; bases not matched to a gene: 10. This CDR3 has 15 residues. The CDR3 DNA reads as TGTGCCATCGCCCCGACAGGGGGCTATACCGGGGAGCTGTTTTTT. Translating gives CAIAPTGGYTGELFF.

The genes are TRBV11-2 and TRBJ1-1; 7 bases align to TRBD1. The CDR3 is 13 residues long. Germline V gene lookup returns CDR1 SGHAT and CDR2 FQNNGV. Trimming took 5 bases from V and 10 from J; bases not matched to a gene: 10. CDR3 in DNA: TGTGCCAGCAGCCCTCGACGGCAGGGGGGAGCTTTCTTT. Its translation: CASSPRRQGGAFF. The full variable domain, rest sourced from reference TRBV11-2 and TRBJ1-1, is EAGVAQSPRYKIIEKRQSVAFWCNPISGHATLYWYQQILGQGPKLLIQFQNNGVVDDSQLPKDRFSAERLKGVDSTLKIQPAKLEDSAVYLCASSPRRQGGAFFGQGTRLTVV.

The table lists this clonotype with many counts. This chain uses TRBV12-3 or TRBV12-4 with TRBJ2-1; D remains ambiguous. The CDR3 has 16 residues. V lost 2 bases and J lost 7, with 18 bases in between. The CDR3 sequence is CASSLTQGPGWNEQFF. CDR3 coding DNA: TGTGCCAGCAGTTTAACACAAGGACCCGGCTGGAATGAGCAGTTCTTC.

This chain connects TRBV12-3 or TRBV12-4 to TRBJ2-1; no firm D call. CDR3 length: 17 amino acids. V was cut by 2 bases and J by 10 bases, with 24 bases left in between. Written as DNA, the CDR3 is TGTGCCAGCAGTTTATTAGGACGGGCAGCCCCGTTAGACGAGCAGTTCTTC. Translating gives CASSLLGRAAPLDEQFF.

The CDR3 DNA reads as TGTGCCAGCGGCCTAGCGGTAAAAGAGACCCAGTACTTC. This sequence encodes CASGLAVKETQYF. The rearrangement joins TRBV6-2 or TRBV6-3 to TRBJ2-5, with 7 bases identical to TRBD2. V shed 8 bases, J shed 3 bases, and the junction held 6 bases outside the gene matches. Germline values: CDR1 MNHEY, CDR2 SVGEGT. The CDR3 covers 13 residues.

Concerning this clonotype itself: One end of the junction varies from germline; a read error may be responsible. The CDR3 spells CASSRPGQGVEQLF. CDR3 in DNA: TGCGCCAGCAGCCGCCCGGGACAGGGGGTAGAGCAGCTCTTC. The chain is built from TRBV4-1 and TRBJ2-1; 11 nucleotides match TRBD1. The CDR3 extends over 14 amino acids. The germline CDR1 and CDR2 sequences are MGHRA and YSYEKL.

The chain recombines TRBV12-3 or TRBV12-4 with TRBJ2-7; D not certain. The V end was cut by 0 bases, the J end by 5 bases, with 17 bases between. The CDR3 sequence is 16 residues long. This CDR3 reads CASSLALAGMWDEQYF. CDR3 DNA sequence: TGTGCCAGCAGTTTAGCGCTGGCAGGAATGTGGGACGAGCAGTACTTC.

This clonotype was seen at least ten times. The J gene is TRBJ2-7, the V gene TRBV20-1; D is possibly TRBD1 or TRBD2 (6 bases each). The length of the CDR3 is 15 residues. Trimming took 0 bases from V and 4 from J, leaving 16 bases between them. Germline V gene lookup returns CDR1 DFQATT and CDR2 SNEGSKA (reference sequence). The CDR3 sequence is CSARDGWGAIYEQYF. The CDR3 DNA reads TGCAGTGCTAGAGATGGTTGGGGGGCGATTTACGAGCAGTACTTC.

This clonotype has only a few counts. This chain joins TRBV6-5 and TRBJ2-2, with TRBD2 matching over 11 bases. CDR3 length equals 18 residues. With 0 bases clipped from V and 6 bases from J, the junction kept 9 bases outside the gene matches. The germline CDR1 and CDR2 sequences are MNHEY and SVGAGI. As DNA, the CDR3 is TGTGCCAGCAGTTACTCCTTAACACTAGCGGGGGTATCCGGGGAGCTGTTTTTT. It is translated as CASSYSLTLAGVSGELFF.

This clonotype was detected many times. This chain links TRBV7-2 with TRBJ2-1; tentatively, D is TRBD1 or TRBD2 (6 bases each). V dropped 1 base and J dropped 16 bases, with 20 bases sitting between them. CDR1 SGHTA and CDR2 FQGNSA come from the germline V gene. The CDR3 has 14 residues. Here the CDR3 reads CASSLGPGATVVFF. DNA of the CDR3: TGTGCCAGCAGCTTAGGCCCGGGGGCCACGGTGGTATTCTTC.

This clonotype was seen ten or more times. The chain recombines TRBV18 with TRBJ2-6; D ambiguous. The germline gives CDR1 KGHSH, CDR2 LQKENI. The CDR3 consists of 15 residues. V was clipped by 2 bases and J by 1 base, with 6 bases between them. CDR3 nucleotide sequence: TGTGCCAGCTCACCAAGGGCATCTGGGGCCAACGTCCTGACTTTC. This gives the protein CASSPRASGANVLTF.

The chain links TRBV20-1 to TRBJ2-5, with D possibly matching TRBD2 (6 bases). CDR3 size: 16 residues. CDR1 and CDR2 from the germline V gene are DFQATT and SNEGSKA (reference sequence). V lost 0 bases to trimming and J lost 5 bases, with 19 bases between them. CDR3 residues: CSARDRAGRVRETQYF. The DNA of the CDR3 is TGCAGTGCTAGAGATAGAGCGGGCAGGGTACGGGAGACCCAGTACTTC.